This record looks at one T cell receptor (beta chain) sequence and its context. Its antigen is not known. The data were taken from a study of shared clonotypes between healthy human individuals. Across the whole study: CD4 naive cells filled three plates per donor, CD4 memory three, CD8 naive two and CD8 memory one. Study-wide results and limits: Non-shared clonotypes displayed generation probabilities falling below those of clonotypes present in all four donors. Among the subsets, naive ones generally showed larger estimated richness than memory ones.

Cells designated naive CD8 were CD45RO-negative and were positively selected for CCR7, with terminally differentiated effector memory CD45RA+ cells excluded. Sequencing used immunoSEQ multiplex PCR; TCRdb keeps in-frame clones, though not all of them. The table shows 800,000 or so clones, with 96% occurring only once. The TCR was taken from a man aged 25-45 years in good health. The sequencing input was naive CD8+ T cells sorted from blood.

CDR3 nucleotides: TGTGCCAGCAGCTTAGTAGGGAGTGAGCAGTTCTTC. Translation: CASSLVGSEQFF. This chain links TRBV7-2 with TRBJ2-1, with D possibly matching TRBD2 (5 bases). Trimming took off 1 base at V and 9 bases at J, with 7 bases between the two ends. Germline-derived CDR1 and CDR2 are SGHTA and FQGNSA. This CDR3 region has 12 residues.